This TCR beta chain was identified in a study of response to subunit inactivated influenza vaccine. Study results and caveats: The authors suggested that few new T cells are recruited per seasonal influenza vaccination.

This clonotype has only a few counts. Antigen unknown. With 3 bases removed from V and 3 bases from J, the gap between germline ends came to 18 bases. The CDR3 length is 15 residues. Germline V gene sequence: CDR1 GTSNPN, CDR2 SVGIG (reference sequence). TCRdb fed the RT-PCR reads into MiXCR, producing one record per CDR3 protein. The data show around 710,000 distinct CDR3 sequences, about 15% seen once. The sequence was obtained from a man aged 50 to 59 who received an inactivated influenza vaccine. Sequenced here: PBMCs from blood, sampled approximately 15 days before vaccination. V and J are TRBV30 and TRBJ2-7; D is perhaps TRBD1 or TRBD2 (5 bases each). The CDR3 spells CAWRTSGLDFYEQYF. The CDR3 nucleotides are TGTGCCTGGAGGACCTCGGGGCTTGATTTCTACGAGCAGTACTTC.